These 30 T cell receptor beta chains originate from one sample sequenced in a study of T cell repertoires in cytomegalovirus infection. TCRdb processed the reads anew with MiXCR; each CDR3 protein has one entry. Here the sample spans more than 500,000 distinct CDR3 sequences, about 15% being singletons. Input material: CD8+ T cells from PBMCs. The receptor set was obtained from a human donor in good health (CMV status not recorded). Some clones in this sample may be carry-over from other donors' samples.

A word on this clonotype: This could be a read error, since a much larger clone is one nucleotide away. The genes are TRBV7-4 and TRBJ2-7; 8 bases line up with TRBD1. V dropped 3 bases and J dropped 6; count of bases not matched to a gene: 10. This CDR3 spans 15 amino acids. The germline V gene encodes CDR1 SGHVT and CDR2 SQSDAQ. As DNA, the CDR3 is TGTGCCAGCAGCTTCTTTGGACAGGGTTCCCGCGAGCAGTACTTC. Amino acids: CASSFFGQGSREQYF.

This clonotype was seen many times. The genes are TRBV7-9 and TRBJ2-5, with D uncertain. Deletions cut 9 bases from V and 5 bases from J, with 13 bases between. The CDR3 is 12 residues long. From germline, CDR1 is SEHNR and CDR2 FQNEAQ (reference sequence). Here the CDR3 DNA reads TGTGCCAGTCGTGGGGATAGGGAGACCCAGTACTTC. Translating it yields CASRGDRETQYF.

The chain employs TRBV6-6 and TRBJ1-2; 8 nucleotides align to TRBD1. V dropped 5 bases and J dropped 7; count of bases not matched to a gene: 12. CDR1 is MNHNY, CDR2 SVGAGI, per germline (reference sequence). This CDR3 is built from 15 residues. The CDR3: CASSPRGPSLFGYTF. In DNA, the CDR3 is TGTGCCAGCAGTCCCAGGGGGCCCAGCTTATTTGGCTACACCTTC.

This clonotype was detected many times. This rearrangement joins TRBV2 to TRBJ2-1, with 9 bases matching TRBD1. V lost 7 bases and J lost 5; bases outside the gene matches: 12. CDR3 length equals 16 residues. Germline values: CDR1 SNHLY, CDR2 FYNNEI. CDR3 sequence reads: CASNRKWDRDNNEQFF. As DNA, the CDR3 is TGTGCCAGCAATCGAAAGTGGGACAGGGACAACAATGAGCAGTTCTTC.

The V and J genes are TRBV11-2 and TRBJ1-5, with unresolved D. The CDR3 runs 16 residues. Germline V lookup: CDR1 SGHAT, CDR2 FQNNGV. The V gene lost 1 base and the J gene lost 6 bases, with 16 bases spanning the gap. The CDR3 nucleotides read TGTGCCAGCAGCTTAGGGTCGCAGACACGAGGTCAGCCCCAGCATTTT. Amino acids: CASSLGSQTRGQPQHF.

This clonotype appeared a few times. The rearrangement joins TRBV6-5 to TRBJ2-7; the match to TRBD2 covers 8 bases. This CDR3 has 15 residues. Germline CDR1 and CDR2: MNHEY and SVGAGI. Losses at the gene ends were 1 base for V and 4 bases for J; bases not matched to a gene: 6. DNA for the CDR3: TGTGCCAGCAGTTACTTTCCGGGGGGGGTGTACGAGCAGTACTTC. It yields the protein CASSYFPGGVYEQYF.

The chain is built from TRBV7-9 and TRBJ1-6, with 7 nucleotides matching TRBD1. Germline V gene lookup returns CDR1 SEHNR and CDR2 FQNEAQ (reference sequence). V dropped 2 bases and J dropped 9; count of bases not matched to a gene: 10. There are 16 residues in the CDR3. The CDR3 nucleotides are TGTGCCAGCAGCTTAAGGAGGGGGCAGGGTAGTTCACCCCTCCACTTT. Translated, it gives CASSLRRGQGSSPLHF.

This clonotype was detected only once. Germline and junction disagree at one end, which may indicate a read error. The V call is TRBV9, the J call TRBJ2-2; 7 nucleotides agree with TRBD2. This CDR3 has 15 amino acids. Germline CDR1 is SGDLS and CDR2 is YYNGEE. The CDR3 reads CASSVTLARTGELVF. The CDR3, as DNA: TGTGCCAGCAGCGTAACACTAGCGAGGACCGGGGAGCTGGTTTTT.

The CDR3, as DNA: TGTGCCAGCTGGCCTGGGACAGGGGTGAAAGGCTACACCTTC. As protein: CASWPGTGVKGYTF. The genes are TRBV7-9 and TRBJ1-2; 10 positions agree with TRBD1. The J segment lost 8 bases and the V segment lost 8 bases, leaving 11 bases of the junction unmatched. CDR1 and CDR2 (germline): SEHNR, FQNEAQ (reference sequence). This CDR3 has 14 amino acids.

This chain uses TRBV6-1 with TRBJ2-7; D unresolved. This CDR3 comprises 12 residues. V was pared by 10 bases and J by 1 base, with 11 bases between. Germline lookup yields CDR1 MNHNS and CDR2 SASEGT. CDR3 sequence: CATLDGSYEQYF. In DNA form, the CDR3 reads TGTGCCACCCTGGACGGTTCCTACGAGCAGTACTTC.

This clonotype was seen many times. The chain uses TRBV12-3 or TRBV12-4 and TRBJ1-5; no firm D call. V was shortened by 7 bases and J by 6 bases, with 16 bases between the two germline ends. There are 14 residues in the CDR3. CDR3 loop: CASTLGGRGQPQHF. The CDR3 DNA is TGTGCCAGCACCTTGGGAGGGCGAGGTCAGCCCCAGCATTTT.

V and J are TRBV5-4 and TRBJ2-1; 8 positions agree with TRBD2. Germline V gene lookup returns CDR1 SGHNT and CDR2 YYREEE (reference sequence). This CDR3 has 16 amino acids. Losses at the gene ends were 0 bases for V and 10 bases for J; bases not matched to a gene: 12. The CDR3, as DNA: TGTGCCAGCAGCTTGGAACAAGGACTAGCAGTAAAAGAGCAGTTCTTC. It yields the protein CASSLEQGLAVKEQFF.

The rearrangement uses TRBV6-6 and TRBJ1-1; D not resolved. The CDR3 length is 15 residues. The germline V gene encodes CDR1 MNHNY and CDR2 SVGAGI (reference sequence). With 6 bases removed from V and 1 base from J, the gap between germline ends came to 15 bases. The CDR3 nucleotides are TGTGCCAGCAGCCCGAAGGATGGTGCGAACACTGAAGCTTTCTTT. Amino acid sequence: CASSPKDGANTEAFF.

This rearrangement joins TRBV6-5 to TRBJ2-1; D gene uncertain. The CDR3 is 13 amino acids. Germline lookup yields CDR1 MNHEY and CDR2 SVGAGI. V was shortened by 0 bases and J by 12 bases, with 12 bases between the two germline ends. DNA for the CDR3: TGTGCCAGCAGTTACTCGGCCCTCGACGGGCAGTTCTTC. Its translation is CASSYSALDGQFF.

The V gene is TRBV27, the J gene TRBJ2-6; no clear D. V was cut by 6 bases and J by 3 bases, with 9 bases left in between. The CDR3 runs 14 residues. The V gene's germline CDR1 is MNHEY and CDR2 SMNVEV (reference sequence). For the CDR3, the DNA is TGTGCCAGCAGCGGGCTACGTGGGGCCAACGTCCTGACTTTC. It codes for CASSGLRGANVLTF.

As to this clonotype: The junction and the germline gene differ at one end; a read error may be behind it. The chain has TRBV11-2 and TRBJ1-2, with D possibly matching TRBD1 (6 bases). The germline V gene has CDR1 SGHAT and CDR2 FQNNGV. The CDR3 sequence is 15 residues long. The CDR3 bases are TGTGTCAGCAGCGCATACCCGAGGGGGGGCGGCGGCTACACCTTC. Translation gives CVSSAYPRGGGGYTF.

This clonotype was detected many times. This chain links TRBV6-1 with TRBJ2-3; the D gene could be TRBD1 or TRBD2 (5 bases each). This CDR3 is built from 17 residues. V was clipped by 0 bases and J by 3 bases, with 16 bases between them. Germline V lookup: CDR1 MNHNS, CDR2 SASEGT. CDR3 sequence reads: CASSEAPRGVMTDTQYF. CDR3 in DNA: TGTGCCAGCAGTGAAGCGCCCCGAGGGGTTATGACAGATACGCAGTATTTT.

The V gene is TRBV30, the J gene TRBJ1-2, with D tentatively TRBD1 (5 bases). Trimming left V 0 bases short and J 4 bases short, with 15 bases between. Germline CDR1 GTSNPN, CDR2 SVGIG (reference sequence). The CDR3 is 15 amino acids. CDR3 DNA: TGTGCCTGGAGTGTGACGGGGGGGGGACTCTATGGCTACACCTTC. It specifies CAWSVTGGGLYGYTF.

The V and J genes are TRBV9 and TRBJ2-5; the D gene is possibly TRBD2 (6 bases). Germline V gives CDR1 SGDLS, CDR2 YYNGEE. There are 15 residues in the CDR3. Trimming removed 4 bases from V and 2 bases from J, with 15 bases in between. The CDR3 protein is CASSQGGSLQETQYF. CDR3 nucleotide sequence: TGTGCCAGCAGCCAGGGAGGCTCTTTACAAGAGACCCAGTACTTC.

The chain has TRBV2 and TRBJ2-6; D may be TRBD1 (7 bases). Germline V gene lookup returns CDR1 SNHLY and CDR2 FYNNEI. This CDR3 is built from 22 residues. The V gene lost 4 bases and the J gene lost 4 bases, with 32 bases spanning the gap. The CDR3 region has the DNA TGTGCCAGCAGTGGGAGGGGGGTAACGGGGACAGAAGTGACGAGAGGGGCCAACGTCCTGACTTTC. It is translated as CASSGRGVTGTEVTRGANVLTF.

This clonotype was recorded many times. The chain has TRBV5-1 and TRBJ2-4; a possible D gene is TRBD1 (6 bases). The CDR3 is made up of 16 amino acids. Germline lookup yields CDR1 SGHRS and CDR2 YFSETQ. The ends were cut back, 4 bases at V and 1 base at J, with 15 bases in the middle. CDR3: CASSASQGPAKNIQYF. The CDR3 nucleotides read TGCGCCAGCAGCGCCTCACAGGGTCCGGCCAAAAACATTCAGTACTTC. Together with reference TRBV5-1 and TRBJ2-4, the CDR3 gives the full variable domain: KAGVTQTPRYLIKTRGQQVTLSCSPISGHRSVSWYQQTPGQGLQFLFEYFSETQRNKGNFPGRFSGRQFSNSRSEMNVSTLELGDSALYLCASSASQGPAKNIQYFGAGTRLSVL.

There are a few counts of this clonotype. The chain is built from TRBV14 and TRBJ2-7; D not certain. Germline V gene lookup returns CDR1 SGHDN and CDR2 FVKESK. The V and J ends lost 4 bases and 5 bases respectively, with 9 bases between them. This CDR3 is 12 amino acids long. In DNA form, the CDR3 reads TGTGCCAGCAGCCCCCCGACGGACGAGCAGTACTTC. Translating gives CASSPPTDEQYF.

This clonotype was seen a few times. This is likely a read error, given that the CDR3 carries no conserved phenylalanine or tryptophan at its end. J is TRBJ2-7 and V is TRBV12-3 or TRBV12-4; unclear D gene. The CDR3 has 12 residues. Between the trimmed V and J ends, which lost 3 bases and 2 bases, there was a span of 5 bases. CDR3 DNA: TGTGCCAGCAGTTTGAGCCCCTACGAGCAGTACTTA. Protein: CASSLSPYEQYL.

This clonotype was counted ten times or more. The chain recombines TRBV6-1 with TRBJ2-5; D not certain. The V end lost 4 bases, the J end lost 2 bases, and 8 bases lay between the germline ends. The CDR3 is made up of 13 amino acids. CDR1 and CDR2 (germline): MNHNS, SASEGT. Written as DNA, the CDR3 is TGTGCCAGCAGTGTGGCAGGACAAGAGACCCAGTACTTC. Translation: CASSVAGQETQYF.

This clonotype was detected only once. The rearrangement joins TRBV11-2 to TRBJ2-5; tentative D call: TRBD1 (6 bases). Trimming left V 4 bases short and J 6 bases short, with 9 bases between. The length of the CDR3 is 12 residues. Germline CDR1 SGHAT, CDR2 FQNNGV. The CDR3 spells CASSYRAKTQYF. The DNA of the CDR3 is TGTGCCAGCAGCTACAGGGCTAAGACCCAGTACTTC.

This clonotype was detected only a few times. The rearrangement uses TRBV10-2 and TRBJ1-1; D ambiguous. The V end was cut by 7 bases, the J end by 8 bases, with 11 bases between. Germline CDR1 WSHSY, CDR2 SAAADI. The CDR3 runs 11 residues. The CDR3, as DNA: TGCGCCAGCACGGGTGGGGTGGAAGCTTTCTTT. It yields the protein CASTGGVEAFF.

The J gene is TRBJ1-1, the V gene TRBV19, with a weak D call TRBD1 (5 bases). Germline assignment: CDR1 LNHDA and CDR2 SQIVND (reference sequence). The V and J ends lost 7 bases and 1 base respectively, with 19 bases between them. This CDR3 region has 16 residues. Written as DNA, the CDR3 is TGTGCCAGTATTCCAAGCGGTGGGACTTCGAACACTGAAGCTTTCTTT. It encodes CASIPSGGTSNTEAFF. Full variable domain (rest looked up from reference TRBV19 and TRBJ1-1): DGGITQSPKYLFRKEGQNVTLSCEQNLNHDAMYWYRQDPGQGLRLIYYSQIVNDFQKGDIAEGYSVSREKKESFPLTVTSAQKNPTAFYLCASIPSGGTSNTEAFFGQGTRLTVV.

This clonotype was seen more than once but under ten times. The V and J genes are TRBV6-5 and TRBJ2-7, with D perhaps matching TRBD1 or TRBD2 (6 bases each). This CDR3 contains 11 residues. Germline loops: CDR1 MNHEY, CDR2 SVGAGI. V was cut by 6 bases and J by 6 bases, with 9 bases left in between. CDR3 DNA: TGTGCCAGCAGCAAGGGGGGCGAGCAGTACTTC. Protein: CASSKGGEQYF.

The sample holds many counts of this clonotype. The rearrangement links TRBV12-3 or TRBV12-4 to TRBJ2-1; D not resolved. Trimming left V 0 bases short and J 4 bases short, with 13 bases between. This CDR3 spans 16 amino acids. Written as DNA, the CDR3 is TGTGCCAGCAGTTTAGCGAAGACTCAAGATTACAATGAGCAGTTCTTC. Its translation is CASSLAKTQDYNEQFF.

V is TRBV11-2 and J is TRBJ2-7; D perhaps matches TRBD2 (5 bases). Germline CDR1 is SGHAT and CDR2 is FQNNGV. V was cut by 5 bases and J by 7 bases, with 15 bases left in between. This CDR3 contains 13 residues. CDR3 nucleotides: TGTGCCAGCAGCCTAGGTGGACTCCGGGAGCAGTACTTC. It encodes CASSLGGLREQYF.